This entry concerns a single T cell receptor (beta chain). The authors divided CD4+ cells into CD45RA+ naive and CD45RA-negative memory subsets. The data derive from a study of shared clonotypes between healthy human individuals. Sequencing used immunoSEQ multiplex PCR; TCRdb keeps in-frame clones, though not all of them. The sample has more than 1.2 million clones; about 98.5% are singletons. The TCR comes from a man aged 25-45 years in good health. The sample comprised naive CD4+ T cells sorted from blood. Subset here: CD45RA+ positively selected.

CDR3 sequence: CASSQESRGTYGYTF. The CDR3, as DNA: TGCGCCAGCAGCCAAGAATCCCGGGGCACCTATGGCTACACCTTC. V and J are TRBV4-3 and TRBJ1-2, with a weak D call TRBD1 (5 bases). The germline CDR1 and CDR2 sequences are LGHNA and YSLEER. V lost 0 bases, J lost 4 bases, and 12 bases lay in between. The CDR3 spans 15 residues.